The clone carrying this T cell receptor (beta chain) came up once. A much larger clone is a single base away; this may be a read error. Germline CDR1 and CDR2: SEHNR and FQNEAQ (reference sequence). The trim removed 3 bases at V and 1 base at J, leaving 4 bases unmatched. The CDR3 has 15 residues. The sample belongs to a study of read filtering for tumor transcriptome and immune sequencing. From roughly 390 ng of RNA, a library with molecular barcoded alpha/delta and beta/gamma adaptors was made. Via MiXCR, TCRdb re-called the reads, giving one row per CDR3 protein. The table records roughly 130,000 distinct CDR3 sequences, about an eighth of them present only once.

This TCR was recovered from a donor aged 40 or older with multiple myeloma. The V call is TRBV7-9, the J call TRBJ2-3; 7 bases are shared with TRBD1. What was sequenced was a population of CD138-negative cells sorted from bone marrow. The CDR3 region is CASSFTGDRTDTQYF. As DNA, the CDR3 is TGTGCCAGCAGCTTTACAGGGGATCGCACAGATACGCAGTATTTT.